One sample yielded the 2 T cell receptor beta chains listed below, sequenced in a study of response to subunit inactivated influenza vaccine. Each CDR3 protein is one row after TCRdb ran MiXCR on the RT-PCR reads. The data hold around 570,000 distinct CDR3 sequences, with approximately 10% observed a single time. Separately, the same data were catalogued under a study of T cells expressing NK-cell markers. Per that study: Synthesis of TCR beta cDNA relied on 5'RACE template switching carrying UMIs.

The starting material was PBMCs from blood, obtained on the day of vaccination. These receptors were taken from a man aged 50 to 60 who received an inactivated influenza vaccine.

The J gene is TRBJ2-7, the V gene TRBV7-2, with 13 positions matching TRBD2. This CDR3 region has 16 residues. V was clipped by 5 bases and J by 1 base; unmatched bases: 5. Germline V gives CDR1 SGHTA, CDR2 FQGNSA. In nucleotides, the CDR3 is TGTGCCAGCAGCGCCAGACTAGCGGGGGGTTCCTACGAGCAGTACTTC. Encoded protein: CASSARLAGGSYEQYF. Using reference TRBV7-2 and TRBJ2-7 for the parts outside the CDR3, the full variable domain is GAGVSQSPSNKVTEKGKDVELRCDPISGHTALYWYRQSLGQGLEFLIYFQGNSAPDKSGLPSDRFSAERTGGSVSTLTIQRTQQEDSAVYLCASSARLAGGSYEQYFGPGTRLTVT.

There are a few counts of this clonotype. This chain uses TRBV6-2 or TRBV6-3 with TRBJ2-6; D possibly uses TRBD1 or TRBD2 (7 bases each). Between the trimmed V and J ends, which lost 6 bases and 2 bases, there was a span of 11 bases. Germline CDR1 is MNHEY and CDR2 is SVGEGT. This CDR3 contains 15 residues. CDR3 region: CASRAGQTGANVLTF. DNA of the CDR3: TGTGCCAGCAGAGCGGGACAGACTGGGGCCAACGTCCTGACTTTC.